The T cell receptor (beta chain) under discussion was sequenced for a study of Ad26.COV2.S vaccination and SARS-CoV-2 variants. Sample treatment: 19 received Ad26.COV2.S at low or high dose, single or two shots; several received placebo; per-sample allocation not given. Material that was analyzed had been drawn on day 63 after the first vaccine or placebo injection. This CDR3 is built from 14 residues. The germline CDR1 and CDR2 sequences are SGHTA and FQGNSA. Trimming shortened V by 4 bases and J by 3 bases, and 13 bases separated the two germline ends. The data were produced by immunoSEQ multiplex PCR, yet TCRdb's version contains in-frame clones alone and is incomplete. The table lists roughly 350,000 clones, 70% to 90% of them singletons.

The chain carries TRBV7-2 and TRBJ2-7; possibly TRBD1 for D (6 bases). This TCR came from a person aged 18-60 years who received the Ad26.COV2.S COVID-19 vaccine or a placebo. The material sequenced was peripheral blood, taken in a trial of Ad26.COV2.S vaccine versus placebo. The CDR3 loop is CASSYTGTSYEQYF. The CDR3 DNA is TGTGCCAGCAGCTATACAGGGACCAGCTACGAGCAGTACTTC.